The T cell receptor (beta chain) described here comes from a study of cytomegalovirus exposure and HLA in healthy donors. PCR was performed using 60 Vbeta and 13 Jbeta primers. Some clones are missing from TCRdb's copy, which holds only in-frame ones; the method was immunoSEQ multiplex PCR. The top ten hold 2.5% to 3% of the sample, which has over 150,000 clones, roughly 70% seen once. As for this clone: Its antigen is still unknown.

Study findings and constraints: The study found most TCR sequences rare, yet found some public TCRs in many donors. Reports indicate that TCR beta sequences accurately predicted the HLA-A and HLA-B alleles of most subjects.

Germline loops: CDR1 LGHNT, CDR2 FRNRAP. J was trimmed by 7 bases and V by 7 bases; bases with no gene match: 8. CDR3 length: 15 amino acids. The sequenced sample was PBMCs. The sequence derives from a woman in her fifties or sixties in good health and CMV-seropositive. The rearrangement joins TRBV12-5 to TRBJ1-4; 11 bases agree with TRBD1. The CDR3 here is CASARAGTGGEKLFF. The DNA of the CDR3 is TGTGCTAGTGCCCGAGCCGGGACAGGGGGTGAAAAACTGTTTTTT.